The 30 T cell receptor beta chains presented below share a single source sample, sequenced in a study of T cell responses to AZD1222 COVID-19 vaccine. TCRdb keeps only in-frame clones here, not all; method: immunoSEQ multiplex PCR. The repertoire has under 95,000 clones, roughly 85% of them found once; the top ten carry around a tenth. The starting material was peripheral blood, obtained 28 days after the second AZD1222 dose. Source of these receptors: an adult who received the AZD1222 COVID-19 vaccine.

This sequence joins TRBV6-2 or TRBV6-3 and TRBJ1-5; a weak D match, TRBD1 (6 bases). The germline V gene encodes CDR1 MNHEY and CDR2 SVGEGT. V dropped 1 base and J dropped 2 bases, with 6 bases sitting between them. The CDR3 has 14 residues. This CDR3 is CASSYWTGNQPQHF. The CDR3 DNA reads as TGTGCCAGCAGTTACTGGACAGGCAATCAGCCCCAGCATTTT.

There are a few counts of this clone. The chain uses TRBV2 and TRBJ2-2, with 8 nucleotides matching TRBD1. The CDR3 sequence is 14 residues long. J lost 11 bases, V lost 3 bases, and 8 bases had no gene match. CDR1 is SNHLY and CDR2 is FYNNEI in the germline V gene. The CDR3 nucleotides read TGTGCCAGCAGTGAGGGACAGGTAACACTAGAGCTGTTTTTT. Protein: CASSEGQVTLELFF.

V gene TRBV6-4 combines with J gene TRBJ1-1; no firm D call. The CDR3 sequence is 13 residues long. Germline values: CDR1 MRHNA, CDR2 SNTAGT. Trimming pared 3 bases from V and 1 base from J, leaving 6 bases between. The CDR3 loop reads CASSDWANTEAFF. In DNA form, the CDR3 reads TGTGCCAGCAGTGATTGGGCGAACACTGAAGCTTTCTTT.

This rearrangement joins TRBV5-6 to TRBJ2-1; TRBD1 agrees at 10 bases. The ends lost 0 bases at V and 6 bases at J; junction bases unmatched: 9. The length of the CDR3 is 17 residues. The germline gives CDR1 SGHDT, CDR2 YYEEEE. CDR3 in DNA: TGTGCCAGCAGCTTGGATGGGACAGGGGATGGGATCAATGAGCAGTTCTTC. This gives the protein CASSLDGTGDGINEQFF. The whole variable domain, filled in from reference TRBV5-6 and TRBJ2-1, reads DAGVTQSPTHLIKTRGQQVTLRCSPKSGHDTVSWYQQALGQGPQFIFQYYEEEERQRGNFPDRFSGHQFPNYSSELNVNALLLGDSALYLCASSLDGTGDGINEQFFGPGTRLTVL.

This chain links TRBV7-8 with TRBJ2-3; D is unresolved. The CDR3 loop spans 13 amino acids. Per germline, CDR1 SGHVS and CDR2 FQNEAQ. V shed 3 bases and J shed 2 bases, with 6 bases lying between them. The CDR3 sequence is CASSFGFTDTQYF. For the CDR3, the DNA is TGTGCCAGCAGCTTTGGGTTCACAGATACGCAGTATTTT.

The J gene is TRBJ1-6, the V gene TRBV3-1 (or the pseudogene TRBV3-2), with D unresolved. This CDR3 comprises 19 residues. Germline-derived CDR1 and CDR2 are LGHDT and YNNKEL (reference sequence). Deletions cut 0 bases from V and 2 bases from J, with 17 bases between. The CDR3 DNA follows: TGTGCCAGCAGCCAAGAGAGGCCCGAGGGAGGTACCTATAATTCACCCCTCCACTTT. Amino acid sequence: CASSQERPEGGTYNSPLHF.

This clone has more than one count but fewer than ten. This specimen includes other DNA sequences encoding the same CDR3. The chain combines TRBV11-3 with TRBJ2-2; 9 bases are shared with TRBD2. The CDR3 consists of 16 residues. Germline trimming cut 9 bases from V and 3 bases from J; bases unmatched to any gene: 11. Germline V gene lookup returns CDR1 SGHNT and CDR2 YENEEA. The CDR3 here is CARGGGRGGDTGELFF. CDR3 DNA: TGTGCCAGGGGGGGTGGGCGGGGGGGCGACACCGGGGAGCTGTTTTTT.

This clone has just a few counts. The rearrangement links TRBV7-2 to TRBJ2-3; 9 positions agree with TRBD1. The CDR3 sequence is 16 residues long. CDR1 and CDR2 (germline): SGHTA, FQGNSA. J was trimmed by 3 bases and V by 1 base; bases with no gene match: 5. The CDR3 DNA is TGTGCCAGCAGCTTAGGTCTGGACAGGGGAACAGATACGCAGTATTTT. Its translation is CASSLGLDRGTDTQYF.

CDR3 sequence: CASSLQDRAGQPQHF. CDR3 in DNA: TGCGCCAGCAGCCTCCAGGACAGGGCGGGTCAGCCCCAGCATTTT. The chain is built from TRBV4-3 and TRBJ1-5, with 8 positions matching TRBD1. V trimming: 4 bases; J trimming: 6 bases; junction bases outside the gene matches: 8. Germline CDR1 reads LGHNA; CDR2 reads YSLEER. The CDR3 runs 15 residues.

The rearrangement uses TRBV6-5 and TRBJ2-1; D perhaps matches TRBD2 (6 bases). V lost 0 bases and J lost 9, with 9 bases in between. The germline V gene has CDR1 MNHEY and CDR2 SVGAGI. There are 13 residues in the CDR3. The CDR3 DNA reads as TGTGCCAGCAGTTACTCGATCGGGGGTGAGCAGTTCTTC. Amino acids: CASSYSIGGEQFF.

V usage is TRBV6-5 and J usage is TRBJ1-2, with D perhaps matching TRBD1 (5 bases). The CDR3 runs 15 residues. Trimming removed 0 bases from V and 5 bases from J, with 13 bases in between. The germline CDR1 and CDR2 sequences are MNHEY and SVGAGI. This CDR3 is CASSYSAEGSYGYTF. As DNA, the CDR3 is TGTGCCAGCAGTTACTCGGCGGAGGGGAGTTATGGCTACACCTTC.

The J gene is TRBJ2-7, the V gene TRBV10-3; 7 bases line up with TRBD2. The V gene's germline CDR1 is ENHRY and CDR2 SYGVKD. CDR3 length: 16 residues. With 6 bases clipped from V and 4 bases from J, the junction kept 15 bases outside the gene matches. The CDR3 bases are TGTGCCATCAGGAAGGGTCGACTAGCAGACTATTACGAGCAGTACTTC. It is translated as CAIRKGRLADYYEQYF.

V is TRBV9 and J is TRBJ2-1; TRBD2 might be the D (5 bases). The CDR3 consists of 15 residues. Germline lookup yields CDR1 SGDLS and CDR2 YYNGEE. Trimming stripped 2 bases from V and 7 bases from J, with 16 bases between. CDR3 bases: TGTGCCAGCAGCGTCGGGGTCTCAAATCAAAATGAGCAGTTCTTC. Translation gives CASSVGVSNQNEQFF.

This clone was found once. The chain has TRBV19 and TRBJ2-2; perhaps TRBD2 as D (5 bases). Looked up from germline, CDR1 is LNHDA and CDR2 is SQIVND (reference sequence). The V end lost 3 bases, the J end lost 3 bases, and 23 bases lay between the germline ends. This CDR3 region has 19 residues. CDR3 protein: CASSISLPRGQAYTGELFF. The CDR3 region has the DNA TGTGCCAGTAGTATTTCGTTGCCCCGAGGGCAGGCCTACACCGGGGAGCTGTTTTTT.

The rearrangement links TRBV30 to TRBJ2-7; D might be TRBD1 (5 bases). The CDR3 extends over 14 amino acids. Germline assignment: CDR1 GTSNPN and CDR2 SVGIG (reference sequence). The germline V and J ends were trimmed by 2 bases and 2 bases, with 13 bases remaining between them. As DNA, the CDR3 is TGTGCCTGGAGTCGTGCAGGGTGGGCCTACGAGCAGTACTTC. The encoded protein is CAWSRAGWAYEQYF. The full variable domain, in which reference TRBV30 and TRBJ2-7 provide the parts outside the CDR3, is SQTIHQWPATLVQPVGSPLSLECTVEGTSNPNLYWYRQAAGRGLQLLFYSVGIGQISSEVPQNLSASRPQDRQFILSSKKLLLSDSGFYLCAWSRAGWAYEQYFGPGTRLTVT.

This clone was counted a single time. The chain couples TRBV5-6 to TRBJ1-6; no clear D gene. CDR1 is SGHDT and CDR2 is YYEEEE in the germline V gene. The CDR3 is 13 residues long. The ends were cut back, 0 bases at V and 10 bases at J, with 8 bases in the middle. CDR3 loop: CASSLGQGSPLHF. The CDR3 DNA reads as TGTGCCAGCAGCTTGGGACAAGGGTCACCCCTCCACTTT.

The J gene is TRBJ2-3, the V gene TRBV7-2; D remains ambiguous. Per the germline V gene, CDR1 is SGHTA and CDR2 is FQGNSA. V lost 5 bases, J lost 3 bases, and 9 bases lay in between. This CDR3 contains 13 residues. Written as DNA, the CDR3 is TGTGCCAGCAGCCCAAGTCTTACAGATACGCAGTATTTT. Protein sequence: CASSPSLTDTQYF.

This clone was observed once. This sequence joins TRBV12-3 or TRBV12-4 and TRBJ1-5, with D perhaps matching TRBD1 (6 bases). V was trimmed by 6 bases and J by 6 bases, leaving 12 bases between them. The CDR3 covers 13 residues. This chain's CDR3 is CASSRTAGQPQHF. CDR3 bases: TGTGCCAGCAGCCGGACAGCGGGTCAGCCCCAGCATTTT.

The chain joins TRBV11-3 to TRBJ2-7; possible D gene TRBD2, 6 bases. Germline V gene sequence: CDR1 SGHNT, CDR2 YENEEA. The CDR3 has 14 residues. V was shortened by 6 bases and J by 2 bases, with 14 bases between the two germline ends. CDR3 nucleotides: TGTGCCAGCAGTGACGCCGGGGGACCCTACGAGCAGTACTTC. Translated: CASSDAGGPYEQYF. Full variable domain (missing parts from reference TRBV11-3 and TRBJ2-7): EAGVVQSPRYKIIEKKQPVAFWCNPISGHNTLYWYLQNLGQGPELLIRYENEEAVDDSQLPKDRFSAERLKGVDSTLKIQPAELGDSAVYLCASSDAGGPYEQYFGPGTRLTVT.

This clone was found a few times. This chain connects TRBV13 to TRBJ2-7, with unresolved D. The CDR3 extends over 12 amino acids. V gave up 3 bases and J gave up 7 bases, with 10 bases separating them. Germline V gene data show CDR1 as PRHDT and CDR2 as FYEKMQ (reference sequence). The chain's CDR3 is CASSFQKREQYF. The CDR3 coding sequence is TGTGCCAGCAGCTTCCAGAAAAGGGAGCAGTACTTC.

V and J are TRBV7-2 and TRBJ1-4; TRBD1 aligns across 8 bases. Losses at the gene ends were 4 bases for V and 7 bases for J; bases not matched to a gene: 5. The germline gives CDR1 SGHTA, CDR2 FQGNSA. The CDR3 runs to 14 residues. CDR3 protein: CASSSRTGFEKLFF. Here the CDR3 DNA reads TGTGCCAGCAGCTCCAGGACAGGGTTTGAAAAACTGTTTTTT.

The CDR3 region is CASSREGPYNSPLHF. For the CDR3, the DNA is TGTGCCAGCAGCCGGGAGGGGCCCTATAATTCACCCCTCCACTTT. This rearrangement joins TRBV4-2 to TRBJ1-6; weak D call: TRBD1 (5 bases). The V and J ends lost 4 bases and 2 bases respectively, with 9 bases between them. CDR3 length: 15 residues. In germline, CDR1 is LGHNA, CDR2 YNFKEQ.

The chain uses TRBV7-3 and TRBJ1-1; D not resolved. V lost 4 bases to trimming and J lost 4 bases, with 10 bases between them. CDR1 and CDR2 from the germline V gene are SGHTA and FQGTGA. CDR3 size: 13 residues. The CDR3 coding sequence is TGTGCCAGCAGCTCTCGACGAGGCACTGAAGCTTTCTTT. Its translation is CASSSRRGTEAFF.

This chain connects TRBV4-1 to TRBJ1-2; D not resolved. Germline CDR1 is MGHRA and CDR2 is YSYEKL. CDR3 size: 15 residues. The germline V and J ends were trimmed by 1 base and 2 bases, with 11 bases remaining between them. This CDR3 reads CASSQGASQNYGYTF. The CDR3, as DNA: TGCGCCAGCAGCCAAGGGGCGTCTCAAAACTATGGCTACACCTTC.

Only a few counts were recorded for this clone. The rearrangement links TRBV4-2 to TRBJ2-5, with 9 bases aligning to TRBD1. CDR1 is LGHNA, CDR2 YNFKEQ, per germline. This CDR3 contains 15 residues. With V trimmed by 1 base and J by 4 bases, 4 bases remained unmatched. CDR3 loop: CASSQAQGAGETQYF. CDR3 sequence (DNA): TGTGCCAGCAGCCAAGCACAGGGGGCAGGAGAGACCCAGTACTTC.

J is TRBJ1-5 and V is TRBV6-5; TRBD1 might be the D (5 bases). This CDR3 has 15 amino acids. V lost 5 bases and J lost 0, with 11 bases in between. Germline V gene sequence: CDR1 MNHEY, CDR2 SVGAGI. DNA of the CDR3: TGTGCCAGCAGTAGACAGCACTATAGCAATCAGCCCCAGCATTTT. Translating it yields CASSRQHYSNQPQHF.

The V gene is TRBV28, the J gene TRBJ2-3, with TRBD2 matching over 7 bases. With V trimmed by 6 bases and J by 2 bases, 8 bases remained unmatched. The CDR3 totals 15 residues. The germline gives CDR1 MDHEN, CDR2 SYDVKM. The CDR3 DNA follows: TGTGCCAGCAGCCCACCCCGGGGGGTCACAGATACGCAGTATTTT. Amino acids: CASSPPRGVTDTQYF.

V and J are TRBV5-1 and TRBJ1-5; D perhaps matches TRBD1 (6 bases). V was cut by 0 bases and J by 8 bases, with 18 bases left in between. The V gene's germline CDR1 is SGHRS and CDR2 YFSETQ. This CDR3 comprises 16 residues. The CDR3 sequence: CASSLGPGARREPQHF. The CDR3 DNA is TGCGCCAGCAGCTTGGGGCCGGGGGCAAGACGAGAGCCCCAGCATTTT.

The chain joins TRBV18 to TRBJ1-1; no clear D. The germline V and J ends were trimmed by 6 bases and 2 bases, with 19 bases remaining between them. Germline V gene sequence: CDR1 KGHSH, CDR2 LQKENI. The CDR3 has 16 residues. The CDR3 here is CASSSNLMTTNTEAFF. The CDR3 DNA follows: TGTGCCAGCTCGTCTAACCTCATGACAACTAACACTGAAGCTTTCTTT.

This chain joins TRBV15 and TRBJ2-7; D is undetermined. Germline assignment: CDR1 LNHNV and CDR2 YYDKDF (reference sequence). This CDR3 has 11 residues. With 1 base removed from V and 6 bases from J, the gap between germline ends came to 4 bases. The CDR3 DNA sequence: TGTGCCACCAGCAGAGGGCCCGAGCAGTACTTC. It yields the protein CATSRGPEQYF.